What follows are 7 T cell receptor beta chains derived from one specimen sequenced in a study of shared clonotypes between healthy human individuals. Produced via immunoSEQ multiplex PCR; TCRdb's table is partial and in-frame only. The sample lists about 2.1 million clones; about 93% were seen once. In the naive CD8 group, cells lacked CD45RO and were positively selected for CCR7, so terminally differentiated effector memory CD45RA+ cells were left out. Sequencing was done on a sample of naive CD8+ T cells from PBMCs. The source is a man aged 18 to 29 in good health. Some clones in this sample may be carry-over from other donors' samples.

This chain links TRBV5-1 with TRBJ2-3, with D perhaps matching TRBD1 (6 bases). In germline, CDR1 is SGHRS, CDR2 YFSETQ. This CDR3 is 15 amino acids long. V was trimmed by 5 bases and J by 6 bases, leaving 19 bases between them. CDR3 loop: CASRAGTSRGDTQYF. The CDR3, as DNA: TGCGCCAGCAGAGCCGGGACCTCTAGGGGGGATACGCAGTATTTT.

CDR3 in DNA: TGTGCCAGCAGCGACACTAGCGGCCGACCCTACGAGCAGTACTTC. Translating it yields CASSDTSGRPYEQYF. J is TRBJ2-7 and V is TRBV7-9; 8 positions match TRBD2. V lost 5 bases, J lost 2 bases, and 8 bases stayed unmatched. Germline V CDR1 and CDR2: SEHNR, FQNEAQ (reference sequence). The CDR3 has 15 amino acids.

In its sample, this clone was seen once. The sample has other DNA sequences that encode this CDR3 too. The rearrangement joins TRBV28 to TRBJ2-1; 10 bases agree with TRBD2. Germline V gives CDR1 MDHEN, CDR2 SYDVKM. With 3 bases clipped from V and 3 bases from J, the junction kept 5 bases outside the gene matches. The CDR3 runs 16 residues. CDR3 DNA: TGTGCCAGCAGTTTCCTAGCGGGGGATTTCTACAATGAGCAGTTCTTC. Its protein product is CASSFLAGDFYNEQFF.

The V call is TRBV4-1, the J call TRBJ2-1; the D gene is possibly TRBD2 (5 bases). CDR1 is MGHRA, CDR2 YSYEKL, per germline. The CDR3 spans 12 residues. Trimming removed 4 bases at V and 11 bases at J, with 12 bases between. The DNA for the CDR3 is TGCGCCAGCAGCCCCCGTGAGGGAAAGCAGTTCTTC. Its protein product is CASSPREGKQFF.

This clone appeared a single time. This rearrangement joins TRBV7-9 to TRBJ2-1; weak D call: TRBD2 (5 bases). V lost 5 bases and J 5 bases, leaving 13 bases between the germline ends. Per germline, CDR1 SEHNR and CDR2 FQNEAQ (reference sequence). This CDR3 region has 14 residues. Here the CDR3 DNA reads TGTGCCAGCAGCCCCCCCGACGGGGACAATGAGCAGTTCTTC. It is translated as CASSPPDGDNEQFF.

This clone was recorded only once. At the DNA level, this CDR3 is encoded by other sequences in the same sample as well. The chain links TRBV11-2 to TRBJ2-7; 9 nucleotides line up with TRBD2. The CDR3 sequence is 15 residues long. V lost 1 base to trimming and J lost 5 bases; unmatched junction nucleotides: 6. The germline gives CDR1 SGHAT, CDR2 FQNNGV. The CDR3 reads CASSLGGRAFDEQYF. DNA for the CDR3: TGTGCCAGCAGCTTAGGCGGGAGGGCGTTCGACGAGCAGTACTTC. Full variable domain (missing parts from reference TRBV11-2 and TRBJ2-7): EAGVAQSPRYKIIEKRQSVAFWCNPISGHATLYWYQQILGQGPKLLIQFQNNGVVDDSQLPKDRFSAERLKGVDSTLKIQPAKLEDSAVYLCASSLGGRAFDEQYFGPGTRLTVT.

Only one count was recorded for this clone. The genes are TRBV9 and TRBJ2-1; D not certain. V lost 6 bases, J lost 0 bases, and 16 bases lay in between. Germline assignment: CDR1 SGDLS and CDR2 YYNGEE. There are 16 residues in the CDR3. The CDR3 protein is CASISSNESSYNEQFF. In DNA form, the CDR3 reads TGTGCCAGCATATCCAGCAATGAAAGCTCCTACAATGAGCAGTTCTTC.